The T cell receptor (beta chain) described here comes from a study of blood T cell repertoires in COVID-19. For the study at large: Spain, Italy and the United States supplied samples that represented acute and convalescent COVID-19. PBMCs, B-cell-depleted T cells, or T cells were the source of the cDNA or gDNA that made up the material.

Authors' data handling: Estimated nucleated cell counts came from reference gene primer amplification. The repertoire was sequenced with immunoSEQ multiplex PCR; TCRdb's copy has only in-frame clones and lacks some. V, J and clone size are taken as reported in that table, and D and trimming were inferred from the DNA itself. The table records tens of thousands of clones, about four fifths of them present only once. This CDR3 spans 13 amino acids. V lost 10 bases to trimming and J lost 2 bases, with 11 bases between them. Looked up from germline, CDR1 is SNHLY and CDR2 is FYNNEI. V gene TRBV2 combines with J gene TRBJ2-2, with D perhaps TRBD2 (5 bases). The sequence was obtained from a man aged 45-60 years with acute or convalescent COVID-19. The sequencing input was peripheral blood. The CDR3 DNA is TGTGCCATCCGGGATCCTAACACCGGGGAGCTGTTTTTT. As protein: CAIRDPNTGELFF.